This record looks at one T cell receptor (beta chain) sequence and its context. It is likely a read error, because the conserved phenylalanine at the end of the CDR3 is missing. This sample was included in a study of T-cell memory formation after mild COVID-19. TCRdb recomputed calls from the 5' RACE reads with MiXCR, one row per CDR3 protein. Among 450,000 to 650,000 distinct CDR3 sequences listed, more than 15% were seen once. Germline V gene lookup returns CDR1 MNHNS and CDR2 SASEGT. The CDR3 contains 13 residues. V dropped 1 base and J dropped 1 base, with 4 bases sitting between them. The rearrangement links TRBV6-1 to TRBJ1-1; D is uncertain. Material: PBMCs or a T cell subset sorted from them (not recorded which). This clonotype originated in an adult woman who had mild COVID-19 (a few samples of this study predate the infection). Cell type and time point are not known. The CDR3 DNA follows: TGTGCCAGCAGTGAAGGGGGGAACACTGAAGCTTTCTAT. This gives the protein CASSEGGNTEAFY.